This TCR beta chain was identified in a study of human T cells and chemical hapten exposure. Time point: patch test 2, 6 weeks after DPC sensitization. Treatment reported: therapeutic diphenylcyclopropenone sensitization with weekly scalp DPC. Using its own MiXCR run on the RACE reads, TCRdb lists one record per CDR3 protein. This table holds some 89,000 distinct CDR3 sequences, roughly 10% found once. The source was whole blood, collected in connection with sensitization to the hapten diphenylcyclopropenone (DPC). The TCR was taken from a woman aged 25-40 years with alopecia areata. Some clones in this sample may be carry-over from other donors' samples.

CDR3 in amino acids: CASSFLSGSYEQYF. The CDR3, as DNA: TGTGCCAGCAGTTTTCTTAGCGGGAGTTACGAGCAGTACTTC. The chain joins TRBV28 to TRBJ2-7, with TRBD2 identical over 9 bases. Germline V gives CDR1 MDHEN, CDR2 SYDVKM. The V gene end was trimmed by 3 bases and the J gene end by 4 bases; junction bases not matched to a gene: 4. CDR3 length: 14 residues.